Below, 20 T cell receptor beta chains from the same sample are listed, as sequenced in a study of T-cell memory formation after mild COVID-19. TCRdb independently ran MiXCR on the 5' RACE reads; one entry per CDR3 protein. The sample lists approximately 230,000 distinct CDR3 sequences; less than 20% were seen once. The source material was PBMCs or a T cell subset sorted from them (not recorded which). Receptors were obtained from a man aged 18 to 29 who had mild COVID-19 (a few samples of this study predate the infection). Cell type and time point are not known.

The sample holds many counts of this clonotype. At one boundary the junction diverges from the germline segment, which might be a read error. The chain couples TRBV5-1 to TRBJ2-5; D call uncertain. CDR3 size: 13 residues. Per the germline V gene, CDR1 is SGHRS and CDR2 is YFSETQ. The CDR3 loop reads CASSLGAQETQYF. Here the CDR3 DNA reads TGTGCCAGCAGCTTAGGAGCCCAAGAGACCCAGTACTTC. Variable domain in full (rest from reference TRBV5-1 and TRBJ2-5): KAGVTQTPRYLIKTRGQQVTLSCSPISGHRSVSWYQQTPGQGLQFLFEYFSETQRNKGNFPGRFSGRQFSNSRSEMNVSTLELGDSALYLCASSLGAQETQYFGPGTRLLVL.

The gene calls are TRBV12-3 or TRBV12-4 and TRBJ1-2, with D tentatively TRBD1 (5 bases). The CDR3 length is 14 residues. Trimming removed 6 bases at V and 4 bases at J, with 15 bases between. The CDR3 DNA reads as TGTGCCAGCAGCATCCAGCGGGGGAGCTATGGCTACACCTTC. Its translation is CASSIQRGSYGYTF.

This clonotype was detected only a few times. The V and J genes are TRBV7-8 and TRBJ2-3, with D maybe TRBD1 (6 bases). Trimming removed 5 bases at V and 4 bases at J, with 19 bases between. This CDR3 region has 16 residues. CDR1 SGHVS and CDR2 FQNEAQ come from the germline V gene. CDR3 sequence reads: CASSPAGWGPPDTQYF. CDR3 DNA: TGTGCCAGCAGCCCAGCAGGGTGGGGGCCCCCAGATACGCAGTATTTT.

V is TRBV12-3 or TRBV12-4 and J is TRBJ2-5; 8 nucleotides agree with TRBD2. The length of the CDR3 is 15 residues. The V segment lost 7 bases and the J segment 1 base; nucleotides outside the gene matches: 8. CDR3 bases: TGTGCCAGCAATCCGAGCGGGGGATCCCAAGAGACCCAGTACTTC. Its translation: CASNPSGGSQETQYF.

This clonotype was observed a few times. The chain combines TRBV7-2 with TRBJ1-6; no clear D. This CDR3 region has 15 residues. The germline CDR1 and CDR2 sequences are SGHTA and FQGNSA. Trimming stripped 0 bases from V and 6 bases from J, with 9 bases between. The CDR3 loop is CASSLATGSNSPLHF. CDR3 sequence (DNA): TGTGCCAGCAGCTTAGCGACGGGAAGTAATTCACCCCTCCACTTT.

The chain uses TRBV7-2 and TRBJ2-1, with 11 bases aligning to TRBD2. The CDR3 contains 15 residues. The germline gives CDR1 SGHTA, CDR2 FQGNSA. The junction had 6 bases not matched to a gene; V was cut back by 2 bases and J by 9 bases. This CDR3 reads CASSLIAGGPSEQFF. DNA for the CDR3: TGTGCCAGCAGCTTAATAGCGGGGGGGCCGAGTGAGCAGTTCTTC.

The chain is built from TRBV5-1 and TRBJ2-5; the match to TRBD2 covers 7 bases. This CDR3 spans 17 amino acids. V shed 1 base, J shed 1 base, and the junction held 10 bases outside the gene matches. The V gene's germline CDR1 is SGHRS and CDR2 YFSETQ. The chain's CDR3 is CASSLNPARGTQETQYF. CDR3 nucleotides: TGCGCCAGCAGCTTGAATCCGGCGCGGGGGACCCAAGAGACCCAGTACTTC.

This clonotype was observed many times. CDR3 region: CASPIRGYEQYV. CDR3 bases: TGTGCCAGCCCTATCAGGGGCTACGAGCAGTACGTC. V is TRBV6-5 and J is TRBJ2-7, with D tentatively TRBD1 (6 bases). CDR1 MNHEY and CDR2 SVGAGI come from the germline V gene. This CDR3 has 12 amino acids. V lost 8 bases and J lost 3, with 11 bases in between.

This clonotype was seen more than once but under ten times. The chain employs TRBV7-8 and TRBJ2-5; D is perhaps TRBD1 or TRBD2 (5 bases each). This CDR3 has 14 amino acids. In germline, CDR1 is SGHVS, CDR2 FQNEAQ. V dropped 7 bases and J dropped 5 bases, with 17 bases sitting between them. DNA of the CDR3: TGTGCCAGCATCTCCTCTGAGGGGACGGAGACCCAGTACTTC. Residues: CASISSEGTETQYF. Together with reference TRBV7-8 and TRBJ2-5, the CDR3 gives the full variable domain: GAGVSQSPRYKVAKRGQDVALRCDPISGHVSLFWYQQALGQGPEFLTYFQNEAQLDKSGLPSDRFFAERPEGSVSTLKIQRTQQEDSAVYLCASISSEGTETQYFGPGTRLLVL.

This chain connects TRBV6-6 to TRBJ2-1; TRBD2 agrees at 10 bases. Per the germline V gene, CDR1 is MNHNY and CDR2 is SVGAGI (reference sequence). This CDR3 region has 18 residues. Trimming at V came to 8 bases and at J to 7 bases, leaving 20 bases not matched to a gene. CDR3 sequence: CASRDSLVWGLARNEQFF. CDR3 coding DNA: TGTGCCAGCCGGGACAGCCTTGTCTGGGGACTAGCGCGGAATGAGCAGTTCTTC.

There are many counts of this clonotype. The chain recombines TRBV7-3 with TRBJ1-1, with D possibly TRBD1 on 5 matching bases. V lost 5 bases and J lost 1, with 8 bases in between. CDR3 length equals 13 residues. CDR1 and CDR2 from the germline V gene are SGHTA and FQGTGA. CDR3 amino acids: CASSLGQNTEAFF. The CDR3, as DNA: TGTGCCAGCAGCCTTGGACAGAACACTGAAGCTTTCTTT.

CDR3 region: CASSVIAGAQETQYF. Written as DNA, the CDR3 is TGTGCCAGCAGTGTCATCGCGGGGGCCCAAGAGACCCAGTACTTC. This chain joins TRBV6-5 and TRBJ2-5, with D perhaps TRBD2 (7 bases). Trimming took 5 bases from V and 1 from J, leaving 14 bases between them. The CDR3 runs 15 residues. From germline, CDR1 is MNHEY and CDR2 SVGAGI.

This clonotype is medium-sized. The chain uses TRBV7-2 and TRBJ2-1, with 10 bases identical to TRBD2. This CDR3 contains 17 residues. V shed 3 bases and J 7 bases; nucleotides not matched to a gene: 12. Germline V gene data show CDR1 as SGHTA and CDR2 as FQGNSA. CDR3 DNA sequence: TGTGCCAGCAGCTTTCTTGTAGCGGGGGGCCGCTCAAATGAGCAGTTCTTC. Encoded protein: CASSFLVAGGRSNEQFF. Using reference TRBV7-2 and TRBJ2-1 for the parts outside the CDR3, the full variable domain is GAGVSQSPSNKVTEKGKDVELRCDPISGHTALYWYRQSLGQGLEFLIYFQGNSAPDKSGLPSDRFSAERTGGSVSTLTIQRTQQEDSAVYLCASSFLVAGGRSNEQFFGPGTRLTVL.

This clonotype has only a few counts. V and J are TRBV11-2 and TRBJ2-7; a weak D match, TRBD1 (5 bases). Deletions cut 4 bases from V and 4 bases from J, with 17 bases between. The germline V gene encodes CDR1 SGHAT and CDR2 FQNNGV. CDR3 length: 15 amino acids. This CDR3 reads CASSSSQGVWYEQYF. The DNA for the CDR3 is TGTGCCAGCAGCTCGAGCCAAGGGGTTTGGTACGAGCAGTACTTC.

This clonotype was seen a few times. In DNA, the CDR3 is TGTGCCAGCAGTTTCCTGAATACGTGGGGAAACACCATATATTTT. Amino acid sequence: CASSFLNTWGNTIYF. The chain uses TRBV12-3 or TRBV12-4 and TRBJ1-3; no clear D gene. The V end lost 3 bases, the J end lost 4 bases, and 13 bases lay between the germline ends. CDR3 length: 15 amino acids.

This clonotype has only a few counts. The V and J genes are TRBV12-3 or TRBV12-4 and TRBJ1-5; 8 bases are shared with TRBD1. This CDR3 contains 16 residues. V dropped 5 bases and J dropped 3; count of bases not matched to a gene: 9. In DNA, the CDR3 is TGTGCCAGCAGTCCGGGGACAGGCATAAACAATCAGCCCCAGCATTTT. Translated, it gives CASSPGTGINNQPQHF.

This clonotype has more than one count but fewer than ten. The J gene is TRBJ1-5, the V gene TRBV10-3; 8 bases agree with TRBD1. Looked up from germline, CDR1 is ENHRY and CDR2 is SYGVKD. The CDR3 is 14 amino acids. V gave up 4 bases and J gave up 4 bases; unmatched junction bases: 3. The CDR3 here is CAISGGTGNQPQHF. CDR3 nucleotide sequence: TGTGCCATCAGTGGGGGGACAGGTAATCAGCCCCAGCATTTT.

The V gene is TRBV15, the J gene TRBJ2-5; 7 positions match TRBD2. Germline trimming cut 8 bases from V and 2 bases from J; bases unmatched to any gene: 5. Germline V gene lookup returns CDR1 LNHNV and CDR2 YYDKDF (reference sequence). This CDR3 has 13 residues. The chain's CDR3 is CATHLADQETQYF. The DNA for the CDR3 is TGTGCCACCCATCTAGCGGATCAAGAGACCCAGTACTTC.

This rearrangement joins TRBV5-1 to TRBJ2-2; D may be TRBD2 (5 bases). The V end was cut by 0 bases, the J end by 3 bases, with 9 bases between. This CDR3 contains 15 residues. Germline loops: CDR1 SGHRS, CDR2 YFSETQ. CDR3 DNA: TGCGCCAGCAGCTTGGCCTTGAGGGACACCGGGGAGCTGTTTTTT. Its protein is CASSLALRDTGELFF.

Only a few counts were recorded for this clonotype. The rearrangement joins TRBV9 to TRBJ2-1; a possible D gene is TRBD1 (7 bases). The germline V gene has CDR1 SGDLS and CDR2 YYNGEE. The CDR3 length is 16 residues. Trimming took off 0 bases at V and 5 bases at J, with 15 bases between the two ends. The CDR3 is CASSVAPAGGHNEQFF. In DNA form, the CDR3 reads TGTGCCAGCAGCGTAGCCCCCGCAGGGGGGCACAATGAGCAGTTCTTC.